What follows is one T cell receptor beta chain and its context. Its antigen is as yet unknown. UMI-tagged TRB cDNA libraries were built via 5' RACE. No DNA is given; TCRdb re-called the 5' RACE reads and lists each CDR3 protein once. The sample has approximately 70,000 distinct CDR3 sequences. Germline lookup yields CDR1 WSHSY and CDR2 SAAADI. The CDR3 is 16 residues long. This entry is derived from a study of CXCR3-negative and CXCR3-positive naive CD8 T cells. General study results and limits: Memory CD8+ T cell repertoires were far less diverse than both naive subsets.

This chain joins TRBV10-2 and TRBJ1-4. The clonotype was recovered from a human donor in good health. Some clones in this sample may be carry-over from other donors' samples. Sequenced: naive CXCR3- CD8+ T cells from blood. Subset here: CD45RO-CCR7+CD27+CD95- naive CD8+ T cells lacking CXCR3 (TNR3-). The CDR3 spells CASSESSWSLNEKLFF.